The sequence of this T cell receptor beta chain was determined in a study of T cells after yellow fever vaccination. General study findings and limits: Among all clonotypes, a small share was observed in both CD4 and CD8 compartments.

TCRdb re-called the 5' RACE reads with MiXCR, one entry per CDR3 protein. The sample lists about 5,800 distinct CDR3 sequences, 5% to 6.5% occurring once. Sequences were derived from PBMCs, either bulk or a sorted T-cell subset (CD4+, CD8+, memory, or dextramer-sorted; not recorded which), sampled around 15 days after the first yellow fever vaccination. The receptor comes from a man between 18 and 35 years old who received the YFV17D yellow fever vaccine.

This CDR3 is CSARGVAGGPVGVTQYF. In DNA form, the CDR3 reads TGCAGTGCTAGAGGGGTTGCGGGGGGGCCGGTCGGCGTTACGCAGTATTTT. This chain joins TRBV20-1 and TRBJ2-3; 9 nucleotides align to TRBD2. The CDR3 totals 17 residues. Germline V gene sequence: CDR1 DFQATT, CDR2 SNEGSKA (reference sequence). With 1 base clipped from V and 8 bases from J, the junction kept 16 bases outside the gene matches.